This T cell receptor (beta chain) is drawn from a study of CD8 T cells in ankylosing spondylitis. Germline CDR1 reads MNHNS; CDR2 reads SASEGT. The germline V and J ends were trimmed by 8 bases and 5 bases, with 21 bases remaining between them. The CDR3 loop spans 16 amino acids. TCRdb independently ran MiXCR on the 5' RACE reads; one entry per CDR3 protein. This sample yields hundreds of thousands of distinct CDR3 sequences, of which 12% are seen a single time; about 0.5% belongs to the top ten. With regard to this clonotype: Its antigen is not identified.

Study-level findings and limits: Within ankylosing spondylitis blood, a TCR beta motif made up of seven to nine highly homologous variants appeared to be characteristic.

The sample comprised blood, either unsorted or a sorted T cell fraction (not recorded which). This clonotype was obtained from a male donor with ankylosing spondylitis. V usage is TRBV6-1 and J usage is TRBJ2-2, with D tentatively TRBD2 (5 bases). CDR3 in amino acids: CASAKDGLGVTGELFF. CDR3 nucleotides: TGTGCCAGCGCCAAAGACGGGTTGGGAGTGACCGGGGAGCTGTTTTTT.